One sample yielded the 22 T cell receptor beta chains listed below, sequenced in a study of T cell repertoires in cytomegalovirus infection. These receptors are not linked to any known antigen. TCRdb reanalysed the reads using MiXCR and keeps one entry per CDR3 protein. The table has 110,000 to 150,000 distinct CDR3 sequences, more than 25% seen once. Specimen: CD8+ T cells from cultured PBMCs, collected from culture after CMV antigen stimulation. These receptors originate from a human donor in good health (CMV status not recorded). Some clones in this sample may be carry-over from other donors' samples.

This clonotype has a handful of counts. This chain links TRBV5-6 with TRBJ2-7; TRBD1 matches at 7 bases. This CDR3 is built from 16 residues. CDR1 is SGHDT, CDR2 YYEEEE, per germline. V was pared by 4 bases and J by 0 bases, with 10 bases of the junction left unmatched. The CDR3 bases are TGTGCCAGCAGCCTAAACACCGGGACAGCCTCCTACGAGCAGTACTTC. Its translation is CASSLNTGTASYEQYF.

The V call is TRBV7-9, the J call TRBJ1-3; D is unclear. Per germline, CDR1 SEHNR and CDR2 FQNEAQ (reference sequence). The CDR3 length is 17 residues. Trimming removed 3 bases from V and 4 bases from J, with 19 bases in between. The DNA for the CDR3 is TGTGCCAGCAGCTTGGACGAGACAAGGGTGGGAGGAAACACCATATATTTT. Amino acids: CASSLDETRVGGNTIYF.

This clonotype was found a few times. This chain uses TRBV7-2 with TRBJ1-3; D gene unclear. CDR3 length: 15 amino acids. Per germline, CDR1 SGHTA and CDR2 FQGNSA. V dropped 7 bases and J dropped 4 bases, with 17 bases sitting between them. Here the CDR3 reads CASTPGKGAGNTIYF. For the CDR3, the DNA is TGTGCCAGCACCCCGGGCAAAGGCGCCGGAAACACCATATATTTT.

The genes are TRBV11-2 and TRBJ2-2; D may be TRBD1 or TRBD2 (6 bases each). The CDR3 runs 15 residues. The ends were cut back, 1 base at V and 5 bases at J, with 11 bases in the middle. Germline loops: CDR1 SGHAT, CDR2 FQNNGV. CDR3 DNA: TGTGCCAGCAGCTTAGGGAGGGGGTCAACCGGGGAGCTGTTTTTT. It yields the protein CASSLGRGSTGELFF.

This clonotype was counted between two and nine times. The chain has TRBV9 and TRBJ2-7, with 7 bases that match TRBD1. Germline CDR1 and CDR2: SGDLS and YYNGEE. V was clipped by 4 bases and J by 2 bases; unmatched bases: 9. This CDR3 contains 15 residues. DNA for the CDR3: TGTGCCAGCAGCCCTTCGACAGGGTTTCCCTACGAGCAGTACTTC. Encoded protein: CASSPSTGFPYEQYF. Variable domain in full (rest from reference TRBV9 and TRBJ2-7): DSGVTQTPKHLITATGQRVTLRCSPRSGDLSVYWYQQSLDQGLQFLIQYYNGEERAKGNILERFSAQQFPDLHSELNLSSLELGDSALYFCASSPSTGFPYEQYFGPGTRLTVT.

The gene calls are TRBV11-2 and TRBJ2-1, with D possibly being TRBD2 (5 bases). V gave up 5 bases and J gave up 6 bases, with 14 bases separating them. Germline CDR1 reads SGHAT; CDR2 reads FQNNGV. The CDR3 extends over 14 amino acids. The CDR3 reads CASSLHASFNEQFF. In DNA, the CDR3 is TGTGCCAGCAGCCTCCACGCTAGCTTCAATGAGCAGTTCTTC.

This clonotype has a handful of counts. The chain couples TRBV7-9 to TRBJ2-1; D remains unclear. Trimming cost V 1 base and J 6 bases, with 10 bases left between them. CDR1 and CDR2 from the germline V gene are SEHNR and FQNEAQ (reference sequence). The CDR3 length is 14 residues. The CDR3 DNA reads as TGTGCCAGCAGCTTAGGGTCCGGGCTCAATGAGCAGTTCTTC. Protein: CASSLGSGLNEQFF.

J is TRBJ2-7 and V is TRBV20-1; maybe TRBD1 (6 bases). Germline V gene data show CDR1 as DFQATT and CDR2 as SNEGSKA (reference sequence). This CDR3 region has 15 residues. V gave up 3 bases and J gave up 2 bases, with 17 bases separating them. This CDR3 reads CSASPLQGDAYEQYF. The DNA for the CDR3 is TGCAGTGCTAGTCCATTACAGGGCGATGCCTACGAGCAGTACTTC.

This clonotype was seen a handful of times. The genes are TRBV20-1 and TRBJ2-5; the D is unclear. Trimming pared 4 bases from V and 5 bases from J, leaving 17 bases between. Germline V gives CDR1 DFQATT, CDR2 SNEGSKA (reference sequence). This CDR3 is 14 amino acids long. The CDR3 is CSAKEALWWETQYF. The CDR3, as DNA: TGCAGTGCTAAAGAGGCATTGTGGTGGGAGACCCAGTACTTC.

This clonotype was observed a few times. The chain employs TRBV2 and TRBJ1-1; D unresolved. CDR3 length equals 15 residues. V was trimmed by 3 bases and J by 0 bases, leaving 11 bases between them. Germline V gene lookup returns CDR1 SNHLY and CDR2 FYNNEI. The CDR3 protein is CASSEDLAMNTEAFF. CDR3 nucleotide sequence: TGTGCCAGCAGTGAGGACTTAGCCATGAACACTGAAGCTTTCTTT.

This clonotype came up once. V is TRBV9 and J is TRBJ1-1; 11 positions match TRBD1. Germline V gene sequence: CDR1 SGDLS, CDR2 YYNGEE. Trimming at V came to 4 bases and at J to 0 bases, leaving 8 bases not matched to a gene. The CDR3 has 17 residues. The CDR3: CASSPDRGPLMNTEAFF. The DNA for the CDR3 is TGTGCCAGCAGCCCGGACAGGGGGCCATTGATGAACACTGAAGCTTTCTTT.

The chain is built from TRBV28 and TRBJ2-7, with D perhaps matching TRBD2 (5 bases). V lost 7 bases and J lost 3, with 10 bases in between. The CDR3 spans 12 residues. The germline gives CDR1 MDHEN, CDR2 SYDVKM. CDR3 DNA: TGTGCCAGCAACCTAGGGAGCTACGAGCAGTACTTC. Translated, it gives CASNLGSYEQYF.

This chain joins TRBV28 and TRBJ1-1; TRBD1 matches at 10 bases. Looked up from germline, CDR1 is MDHEN and CDR2 is SYDVKM. CDR3 length equals 17 residues. Unmatched junction bases numbered 7, after V lost 3 bases and J lost 0 bases. In DNA, the CDR3 is TGTGCCAGCAGTTTTAGGGGACAGGGGCTTTTGAACACTGAAGCTTTCTTT. Amino acid sequence: CASSFRGQGLLNTEAFF.

This clonotype has a handful of counts. The rearrangement joins TRBV19 to TRBJ2-1, with a possible D match to TRBD2 (7 bases). Per the germline V gene, CDR1 is LNHDA and CDR2 is SQIVND (reference sequence). The CDR3 runs to 16 residues. The V and J ends lost 0 bases and 5 bases respectively, with 14 bases between them. The CDR3 DNA reads TGTGCCAGTAGTATAGAAAGGGGGGGCACCAACAATGAGCAGTTCTTC. As protein: CASSIERGGTNNEQFF.

This chain connects TRBV19 to TRBJ2-1; D tentatively fits TRBD1 or TRBD2 (5 bases each). V lost 1 base and J 0 bases, leaving 13 bases between the germline ends. The germline CDR1 and CDR2 sequences are LNHDA and SQIVND (reference sequence). The CDR3 has 17 amino acids. CDR3 amino acids: CASSIVHGASSYNEQFF. The CDR3, as DNA: TGTGCCAGTAGTATAGTACACGGGGCTAGCTCCTACAATGAGCAGTTCTTC.

This clonotype was seen only once. J is TRBJ2-1 and V is TRBV5-4, with 9 bases lining up with TRBD2. Germline assignment: CDR1 SGHNT and CDR2 YYREEE (reference sequence). V was pared by 3 bases and J by 2 bases, with 3 bases of the junction left unmatched. The CDR3 runs 15 residues. The CDR3: CASSSLAGAYNEQFF. In DNA, the CDR3 is TGTGCCAGCAGCTCCTTAGCGGGGGCCTACAATGAGCAGTTCTTC.

The CDR3 sequence is CATRAGGTGELFF. The CDR3 DNA follows: TGTGCCACCCGTGCAGGGGGGACCGGGGAGCTGTTTTTT. V gene TRBV24-1 combines with J gene TRBJ2-2, with D tentatively TRBD1 (7 bases). Germline V gene sequence: CDR1 KGHDR, CDR2 SFDVKD. V lost 9 bases, J lost 5 bases, and 12 bases lay in between. The CDR3 sequence is 13 residues long.

The chain has TRBV4-1 and TRBJ1-4; D is undetermined. The CDR3 covers 14 residues. Trimming took off 3 bases at V and 4 bases at J, with 9 bases between the two ends. CDR1 MGHRA and CDR2 YSYEKL come from the germline V gene. The CDR3 spells CASSQLLFNEKLFF. CDR3 DNA sequence: TGCGCCAGCAGCCAGCTGCTTTTTAATGAAAAACTGTTTTTT.

This chain connects TRBV19 to TRBJ1-5, with a tentative D call TRBD1 (5 bases). The V end lost 3 bases, the J end lost 5 bases, and 23 bases lay between the germline ends. This CDR3 is built from 18 residues. The V gene's germline CDR1 is LNHDA and CDR2 SQIVND (reference sequence). Written as DNA, the CDR3 is TGTGCCAGTAGTATGGGACTACGGACGATTGGGCAAGATCAGCCCCAGCATTTT. This gives the protein CASSMGLRTIGQDQPQHF.

A few counts support this clonotype. The chain links TRBV12-3 or TRBV12-4 to TRBJ1-3, with D uncertain. V was clipped by 10 bases and J by 2 bases, with 15 bases between them. The length of the CDR3 is 14 residues. CDR3 region: CAIEGSFTGNTIYF. The DNA for the CDR3 is TGTGCCATTGAAGGGAGCTTCACTGGAAACACCATATATTTT.

The J gene is TRBJ2-1, the V gene TRBV24-1; the D gene is possibly TRBD2 (6 bases). Germline-derived CDR1 and CDR2 are KGHDR and SFDVKD. There are 14 residues in the CDR3. The V gene lost 3 bases and the J gene lost 7 bases, with 12 bases spanning the gap. The CDR3 loop is CATSDLGGGNEQFF. CDR3 nucleotide sequence: TGTGCCACCAGTGATCTGGGGGGAGGTAATGAGCAGTTCTTC.

This sequence joins TRBV12-3 or TRBV12-4 and TRBJ2-7, with D maybe TRBD1 (6 bases). V lost 6 bases and J 0 bases, leaving 12 bases between the germline ends. The CDR3 consists of 14 residues. CDR3: CASRQTGSSYEQYF. For the CDR3, the DNA is TGTGCCAGCAGGCAAACAGGGAGCTCCTACGAGCAGTACTTC.